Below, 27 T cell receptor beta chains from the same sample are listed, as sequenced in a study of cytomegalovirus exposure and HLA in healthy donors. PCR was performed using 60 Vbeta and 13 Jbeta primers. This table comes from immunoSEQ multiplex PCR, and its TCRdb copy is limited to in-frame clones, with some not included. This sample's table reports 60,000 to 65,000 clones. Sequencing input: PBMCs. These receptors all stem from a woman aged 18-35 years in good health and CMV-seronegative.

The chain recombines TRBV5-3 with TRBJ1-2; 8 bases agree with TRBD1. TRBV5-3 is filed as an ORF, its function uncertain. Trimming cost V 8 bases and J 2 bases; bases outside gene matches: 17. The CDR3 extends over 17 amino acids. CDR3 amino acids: CARAHQGAGGRNYGYTF. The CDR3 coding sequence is TGTGCCAGGGCCCATCAGGGGGCCGGTGGGAGGAACTATGGCTACACCTTC.

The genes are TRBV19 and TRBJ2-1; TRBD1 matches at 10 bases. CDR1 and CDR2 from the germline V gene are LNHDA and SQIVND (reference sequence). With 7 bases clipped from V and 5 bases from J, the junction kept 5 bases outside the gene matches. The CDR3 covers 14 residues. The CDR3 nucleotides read TGTGCCAGTAAACCGGGACAGGGGAACAATGAGCAGTTCTTC. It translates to CASKPGQGNNEQFF.

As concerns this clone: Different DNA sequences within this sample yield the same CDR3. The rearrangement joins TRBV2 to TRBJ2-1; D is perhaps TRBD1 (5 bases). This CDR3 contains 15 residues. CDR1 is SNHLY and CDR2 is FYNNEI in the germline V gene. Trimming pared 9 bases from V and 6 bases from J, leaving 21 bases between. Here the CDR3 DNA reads TGTGCCAGTGGGGCGGACGCCATGACCTCCAATGAGCAGTTCTTC. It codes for CASGADAMTSNEQFF.

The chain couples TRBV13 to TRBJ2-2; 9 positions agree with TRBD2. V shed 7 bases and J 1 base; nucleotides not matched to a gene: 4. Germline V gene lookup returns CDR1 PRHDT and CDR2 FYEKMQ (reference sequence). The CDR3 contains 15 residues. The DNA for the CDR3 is TGTGCCAGCAACAAAGCGGGGGGGAACACCGGGGAGCTGTTTTTT. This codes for CASNKAGGNTGELFF.

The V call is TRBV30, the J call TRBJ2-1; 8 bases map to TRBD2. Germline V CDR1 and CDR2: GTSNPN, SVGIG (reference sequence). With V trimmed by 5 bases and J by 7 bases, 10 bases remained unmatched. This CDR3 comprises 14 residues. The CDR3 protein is CAWLSGSSFNEQFF. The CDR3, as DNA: TGTGCCTGGCTAAGCGGGAGTAGCTTTAATGAGCAGTTCTTC.

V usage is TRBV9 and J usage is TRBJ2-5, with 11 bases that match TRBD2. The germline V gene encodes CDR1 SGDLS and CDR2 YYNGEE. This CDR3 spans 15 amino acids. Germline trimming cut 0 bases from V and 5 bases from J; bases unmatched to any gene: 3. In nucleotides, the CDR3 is TGTGCCAGCAGCGTAGAGGCTAGCGGGAGGGAGACCCAGTACTTC. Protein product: CASSVEASGRETQYF.

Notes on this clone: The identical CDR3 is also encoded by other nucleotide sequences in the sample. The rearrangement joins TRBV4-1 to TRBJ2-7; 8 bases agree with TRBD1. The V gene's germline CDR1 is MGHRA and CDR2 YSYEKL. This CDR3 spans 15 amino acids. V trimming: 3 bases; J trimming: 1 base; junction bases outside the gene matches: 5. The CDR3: CASSQAGTGSYEQYF. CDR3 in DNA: TGCGCCAGCAGCCAGGCCGGGACAGGTTCCTACGAGCAGTACTTC.

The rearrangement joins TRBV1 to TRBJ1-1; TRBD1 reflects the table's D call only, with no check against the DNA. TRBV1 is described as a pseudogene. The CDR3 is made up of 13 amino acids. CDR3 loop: CTSSQVRVAEAFF. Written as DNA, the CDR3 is TGCACCAGCAGCCAAGTCAGGGTCGCTGAAGCTTTCTTT.

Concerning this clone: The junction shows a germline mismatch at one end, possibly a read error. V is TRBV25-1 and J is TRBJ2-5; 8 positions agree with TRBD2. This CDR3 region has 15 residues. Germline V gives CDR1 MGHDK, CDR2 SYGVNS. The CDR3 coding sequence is TGTGCCAGCAGTGGCGGGGGGCAGGCGTCCGAATTAAAGGACTTC. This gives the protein CASSGGGQASELKDF.

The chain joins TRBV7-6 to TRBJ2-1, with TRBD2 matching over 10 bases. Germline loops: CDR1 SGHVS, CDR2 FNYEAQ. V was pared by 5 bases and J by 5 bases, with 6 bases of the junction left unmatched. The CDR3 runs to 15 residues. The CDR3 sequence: CASSPELAGDNEQFF. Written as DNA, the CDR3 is TGTGCCAGCAGCCCGGAGCTAGCGGGGGACAATGAGCAGTTCTTC.

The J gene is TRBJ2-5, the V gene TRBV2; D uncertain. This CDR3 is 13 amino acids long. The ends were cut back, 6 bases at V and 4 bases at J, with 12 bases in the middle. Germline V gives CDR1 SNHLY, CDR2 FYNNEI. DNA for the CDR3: TGTGCCAGCAGCGAGGATAGCTCAGAGACCCAGTACTTC. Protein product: CASSEDSSETQYF. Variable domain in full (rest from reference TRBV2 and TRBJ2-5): EPEVTQTPSHQVTQMGQEVILRCVPISNHLYFYWYRQILGQKVEFLVSFYNNEISEKSEIFDDQFSVERPDGSNFTLKIRSTKLEDSAMYFCASSEDSSETQYFGPGTRLLVL.

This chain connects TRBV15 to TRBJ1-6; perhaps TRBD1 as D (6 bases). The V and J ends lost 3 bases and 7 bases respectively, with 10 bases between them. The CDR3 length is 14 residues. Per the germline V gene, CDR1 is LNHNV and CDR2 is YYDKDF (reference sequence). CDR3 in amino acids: CATSSVQGNSPLHF. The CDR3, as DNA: TGTGCCACCAGCAGTGTACAGGGCAATTCACCCCTCCACTTT.

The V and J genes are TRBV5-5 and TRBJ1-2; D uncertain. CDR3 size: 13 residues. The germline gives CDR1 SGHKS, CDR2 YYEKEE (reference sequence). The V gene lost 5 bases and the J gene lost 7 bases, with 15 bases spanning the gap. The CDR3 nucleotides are TGTGCCAGCAGGGGGTGGAGGGTTAGTGGCTACACCTTC. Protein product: CASRGWRVSGYTF.

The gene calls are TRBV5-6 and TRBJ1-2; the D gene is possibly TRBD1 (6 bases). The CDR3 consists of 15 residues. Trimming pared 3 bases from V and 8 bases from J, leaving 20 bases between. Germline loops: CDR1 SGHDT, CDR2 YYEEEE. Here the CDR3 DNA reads TGTGCCAGCAGCTGGATAACTTCGGGGACACCGGGCTACACCTTC. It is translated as CASSWITSGTPGYTF.

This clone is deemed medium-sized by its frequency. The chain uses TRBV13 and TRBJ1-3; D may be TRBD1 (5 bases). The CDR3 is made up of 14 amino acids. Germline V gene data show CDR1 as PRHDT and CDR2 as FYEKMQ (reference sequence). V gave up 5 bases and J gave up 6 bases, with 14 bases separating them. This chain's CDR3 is CASSGRDFVNTIYF. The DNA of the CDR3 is TGTGCCAGCAGCGGGCGGGACTTCGTAAACACCATATATTTT.

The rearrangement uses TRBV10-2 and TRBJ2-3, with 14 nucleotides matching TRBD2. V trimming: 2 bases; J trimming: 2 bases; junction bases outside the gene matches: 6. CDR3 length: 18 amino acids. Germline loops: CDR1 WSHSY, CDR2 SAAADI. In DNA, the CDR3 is TGCGCCAGCAGTGAGGGACTAGCGGGGGGACTCCCCACAGATACGCAGTATTTT. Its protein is CASSEGLAGGLPTDTQYF.

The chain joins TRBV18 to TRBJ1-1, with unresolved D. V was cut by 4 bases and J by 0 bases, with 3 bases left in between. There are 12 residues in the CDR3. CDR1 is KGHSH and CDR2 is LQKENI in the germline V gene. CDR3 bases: TGTGCCAGCTCACTTATGAACACTGAAGCTTTCTTT. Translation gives CASSLMNTEAFF.

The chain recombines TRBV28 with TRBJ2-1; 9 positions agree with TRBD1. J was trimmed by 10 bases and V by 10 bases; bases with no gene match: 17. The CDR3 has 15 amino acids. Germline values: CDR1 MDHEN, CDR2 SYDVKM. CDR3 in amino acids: CATRPGQGFFGEQFF. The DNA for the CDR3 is TGTGCCACCAGGCCGGGACAGGGCTTCTTTGGGGAGCAGTTCTTC. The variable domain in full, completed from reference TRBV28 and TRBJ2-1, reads DVKVTQSSRYLVKRTGEKVFLECVQDMDHENMFWYRQDPGLGLRLIYFSYDVKMKEKGDIPEGYSVSREKKERFSLILESASTNQTSMYLCATRPGQGFFGEQFFGPGTRLTVL.

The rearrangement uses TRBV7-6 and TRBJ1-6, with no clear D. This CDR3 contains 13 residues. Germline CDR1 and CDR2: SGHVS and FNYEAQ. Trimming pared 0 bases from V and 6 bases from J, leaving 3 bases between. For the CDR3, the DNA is TGTGCCAGCAGCTTAGCTAGTAATTCACCCCTCCACTTT. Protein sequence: CASSLASNSPLHF.

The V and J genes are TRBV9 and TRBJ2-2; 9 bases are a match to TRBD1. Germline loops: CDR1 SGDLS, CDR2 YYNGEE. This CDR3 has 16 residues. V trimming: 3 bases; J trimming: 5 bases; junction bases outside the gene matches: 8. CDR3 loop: CASSAAGTGKTGELFF. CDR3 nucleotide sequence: TGTGCCAGCAGCGCCGCCGGGACAGGGAAAACCGGGGAGCTGTTTTTT.

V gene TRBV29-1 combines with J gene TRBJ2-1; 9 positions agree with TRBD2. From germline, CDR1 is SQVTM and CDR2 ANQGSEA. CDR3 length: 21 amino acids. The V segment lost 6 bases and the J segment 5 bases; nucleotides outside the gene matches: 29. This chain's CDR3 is CSVPPARRLAARSSLDNEQFF. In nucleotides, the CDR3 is TGCAGCGTGCCGCCAGCCCGACGACTAGCGGCGCGTTCATCTCTCGACAATGAGCAGTTCTTC.

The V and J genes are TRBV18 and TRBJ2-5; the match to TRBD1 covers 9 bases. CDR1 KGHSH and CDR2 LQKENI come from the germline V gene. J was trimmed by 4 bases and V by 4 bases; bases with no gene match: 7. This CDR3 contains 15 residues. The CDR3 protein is CASSQGQGGGETQYF. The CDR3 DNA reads TGTGCCAGCTCACAGGGACAGGGAGGAGGAGAGACCCAGTACTTC. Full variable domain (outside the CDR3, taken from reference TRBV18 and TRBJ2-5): NAGVMQNPRHLVRRRGQEARLRCSPMKGHSHVYWYRQLPEEGLKFMVYLQKENIIDESGMPKERFSAEFPKEGPSILRIQQVVRGDSAAYFCASSQGQGGGETQYFGPGTRLLVL.

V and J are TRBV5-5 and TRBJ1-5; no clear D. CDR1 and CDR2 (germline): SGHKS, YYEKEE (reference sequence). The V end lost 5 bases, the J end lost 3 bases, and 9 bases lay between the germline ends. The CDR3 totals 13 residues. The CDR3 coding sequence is TGTGCCAGCAGATACAGCCCCAATCAGCCCCAGCATTTT. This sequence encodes CASRYSPNQPQHF.

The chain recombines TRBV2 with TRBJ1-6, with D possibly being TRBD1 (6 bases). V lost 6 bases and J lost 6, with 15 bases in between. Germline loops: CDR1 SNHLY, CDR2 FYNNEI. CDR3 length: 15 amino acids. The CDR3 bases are TGTGCCAGCAGCCTCACGGACAGCTCTAATTCACCCCTCCACTTT. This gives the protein CASSLTDSSNSPLHF.

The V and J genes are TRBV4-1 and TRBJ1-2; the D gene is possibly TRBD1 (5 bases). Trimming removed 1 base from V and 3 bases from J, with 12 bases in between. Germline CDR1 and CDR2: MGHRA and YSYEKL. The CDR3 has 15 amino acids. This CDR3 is CASSQGTRADYGYTF. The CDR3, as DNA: TGCGCCAGCAGCCAAGGAACCAGGGCCGACTATGGCTACACCTTC.

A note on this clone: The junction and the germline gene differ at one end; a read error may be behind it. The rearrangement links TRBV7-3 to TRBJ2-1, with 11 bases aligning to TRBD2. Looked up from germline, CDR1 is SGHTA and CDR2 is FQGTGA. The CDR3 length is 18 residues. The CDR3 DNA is TGTGCCAGCAGCTCCTGGACTAGCGGGCTGAGCTCCGACAATGAGCAGTTCTTC. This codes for CASSSWTSGLSSDNEQFF.

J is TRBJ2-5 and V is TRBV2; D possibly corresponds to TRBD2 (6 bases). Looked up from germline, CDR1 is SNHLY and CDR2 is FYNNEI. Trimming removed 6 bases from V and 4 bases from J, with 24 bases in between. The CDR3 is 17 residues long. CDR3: CASRGSLARGTSETQYF. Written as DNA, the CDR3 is TGTGCCAGCAGAGGGTCCCTAGCCCGGGGGACGTCAGAGACCCAGTACTTC.